This TCR beta chain was profiled in a study of cytomegalovirus exposure and HLA in healthy donors. Looked up from germline, CDR1 is MDHEN and CDR2 is SYDVKM. CDR3 length: 17 amino acids. V shed 5 bases and J 1 base; nucleotides not matched to a gene: 10. PCR involved 60 Vbeta and 13 Jbeta primers. Assay: immunoSEQ multiplex PCR; the TCRdb copy retains only in-frame clones and omits some. The top ten hold roughly 1.6% of the sample, which has under 150,000 clones, approximately 68% seen once. Overall study results and limits: Analyses of presence and absence presupposed an approximately uniform sequencing depth across donors.

Notes on this clone: Its antigen is currently unknown.

Source material: PBMCs. The J gene is TRBJ2-3, the V gene TRBV28; TRBD1 agrees at 9 bases. The receptor comes from a man aged 30-40 years in good health and CMV-seropositive. In nucleotides, the CDR3 is TGTGCCAGCAGTACGGCCGGGACAGGGCTTGGCACAGATACGCAGTATTTT. This codes for CASSTAGTGLGTDTQYF.